This record looks at one T cell receptor (beta chain) sequence and its context. The target of this receptor is not known. Base qualities are not at hand, and no much larger clone is one base apart. The data stem from a study of T cells in Graves' hyperthyroidism and ophthalmopathy (dated by TCRdb to between 2019 and 2020). Describing the broader study: To identify TCR V-J signatures that set the groups apart, the researchers used a discovery cohort of 90 to 100 patients, made up of roughly 45 with Graves' ophthalmopathy and about 60 with stable Graves' hyperthyroidism. Prospective prediction of ophthalmopathy was tested in an independent validation cohort of 18 to 20 hyperthyroidism patients and 15 to 17 patients who later progressed to ophthalmopathy. The roughly 100 discovery patients were randomly split 7:3 into training and test sets. In addition, the study compared T-cell repertoires in thyroid tissue and in blood from about 6 Graves' hyperthyroidism patients. After sampling, hyperthyroidism patients received methimazole starting at 30 mg daily, and ophthalmopathy patients received high-dose intravenous methylprednisolone. TCR Vbeta CDR3 sequencing of 120 to 150 peripheral blood samples (roughly 41 ophthalmopathy, about 74 hyperthyroidism and roughly 17 progressor patients) is reported in the paper.

The full study reports these points: Sample size was not statistically predetermined, and blinding of investigators to group allocation was not performed. A model built on a 13 V-J signature distinguished ophthalmopathy from stable hyperthyroidism, reaching approximately 89% sensitivity and around 81% specificity in cross-validation and 80%/75% in testing. In validation, progression to ophthalmopathy was predicted by the model with 70.59% sensitivity and 72.22% specificity, a median of 6.5 months before onset. Most expanded thyroid clonotypes (frequency above 0.001) were also found in blood, which suggests that blood repertoires may mirror thyroid immune responses.

Amplification of TCR beta CDR3 regions was carried out from RNA transcripts. The TCR CDR3 was subjected to a first round of RT-PCR using the HTBI primer set and the Qiagen OneStep RT-PCR kit. A second multiplex PCR round built the libraries, followed by size selection and purification. Sequencing of the libraries was done on an Illumina HiSeq2000 using paired-end 100 bp reads. On the study's bioinformatics: SOAPnuke was used to process the raw data, with reads discarded if the reads contained adapters or uncalled bases, had a mean Phred below 15, or lacked an exact constant-primer or identifier match. High-quality paired reads were merged using COPE v1.2.5, and each unique nucleotide sequence was defined as a clonotype. MiTCR v1.1 was used to align the clonotypes against IMGT TRBV, TRBD and TRBJ reference segments. The analysis included only V-J combinations with a frequency above 0.0001, which together covered 99% to 99.2% of the repertoires. A TCS score was defined as the ratio of F50 (clonal expansion) to E x V (chaos), with BLOSUM62-based TCRdist applied between CDR3 peptides within each V-J. Welch's t-statistics and random forest reduced fewer than 600 V-J features to fewer than 15, which were used in a naive Bayes classifier (R e1071). Thyroid-blood repertoire similarity was quantified with the Morisita-Horn index. Using fastp at Q25 and MiXCR, TCRdb reprocessed the public reads and kept productive beta chains. When rows share a CDR3 protein, they turn into one entry using the most common DNA and genes. The V and J calls shown here were made by TCRdb, not taken from the authors' results. In this sample the table shows a few hundred thousand distinct CDR3 sequences, roughly 50% of which occur a single time. The ten largest clones represent around 7.7% of the sample.

A patient counted as having stable Graves' hyperthyroidism if no progression to ophthalmopathy occurred over 18 months of follow-up. Hyperthyroidism patients were newly diagnosed, with disease duration under 2 months, and aged 18 to 65 years. Exclusion was applied to patients with uncontrolled infections, other autoimmune diseases, pregnancy or lactation. Diagnoses were established on the basis of clinical symptoms, serum thyroxine and TRAb, thyroid ultrasound, and orbital computed tomography. Total RNA was extracted using Trizol reagent, and RNA quality was assessed on an Agilent 2100 Bioanalyzer. The TCR comes from a woman aged 18-29 years with Graves' hyperthyroidism. Sequencing was performed on peripheral blood or thyroid tissue (not recorded which).

The CDR3 region reads CASSLAGTGVAEAFF. In nucleotide form, the sequence is TGTGCCAGCAGCCTAGCCGGGACAGGGGTGGCTGAAGCTTTCTTT. Recombination linked TRBV11-2 to TRBJ1-1, with 10 bases in between that match TRBD1. The CDR3 runs 15 residues from the cysteine to the phenylalanine. Only the CDR3 part of the read is kept: 45 bases, read in frame from the first base. The germline V gene supplies CDR1 SGHAT and CDR2 FQNNGV. Relative to germline, V is missing 5 bases and J is missing 6 bases, with 9 bases of the junction outside any gene match.